This T cell receptor beta chain was captured in a study of T cell responses to AZD1222 COVID-19 vaccine (dated by TCRdb to the early 2020s). For the study in its entirety: AZD1222 recipients whose second dose came at about 4 weeks and those whose second dose came at about 12 weeks were combined into one group, since spike-specific TCR depth and breadth did not differ between the two schedules. TCR sequencing was performed for more than 230 trial participants, of whom around 200 were given two doses of AZD1222 and 26 were given two doses of MenACWY control vaccine. Trial participants were enrolled by age into 18-55, 56-69 and 70-plus year subgroups, with approximately 160, 26 and 62 TCR-sequenced participants respectively.

V is pruned by 4 bases and J by 2 bases, leaving 3 bases of the junction without a gene match. CDR3 length: 14 amino acids, cysteine to phenylalanine. The retained sequence is limited to the CDR3, 42 bases, with the frame set at the first base. The germline V gene (reference sequence) gives CDR1 as LNHDA and CDR2 as SQIVND. Results the study describes overall, beyond this receptor: Conclusions about previously exposed vaccinees are limited, since just five to seven AZD1222 recipients were seropositive for SARS-CoV-2 at baseline. Most participants were white British and females outnumbered males, and the authors suggested that clonal diversity may have been underestimated. The 56-69-year group was small, and its depth increase did not reach significance, likely because of low power. Spike-specific TCR breadth and depth rose significantly after two AZD1222 doses compared with day 0 and with MenACWY recipients. Reportedly, close to half of the unique spike-specific TCRs recognized epitopes lying outside the regions that are mutated in the B.1.351 and B.1.1.7 variants. The vaccine-associated CD4 TCRs covered the entire spike protein, and the dominant responses fell in regions 160-218 and 743-854. Because no day 14 peak-response samples were available, the repertoires could be characterized only after the peak T cell response.

For this clone: This receptor's antigen is unknown. No per-base quality is available; no much larger clone lies one base away.

The time point label of this sample denotes: baseline before first vaccination. Vaccinee samples were obtained from the UK trials COV001 and COV002, which included a single-blind randomized controlled phase 2/3 trial of AZD1222 (ChAdOx1 nCoV-19) in healthy adults. For TCRbeta chain sequencing, PBMC samples from trial participants were taken at day 0 and at day 28 after the second dose. The CDR3 regions of human TCRbeta chains were subjected to immunosequencing. The source study handled its data this way. TCRs in the repertoires were compared against a reference library of SARS-CoV-2-specific TCRs that had been generated with the MIRA antigen-specificity platform. Breadth was defined as the fraction of unique TCRs that were SARS-CoV-2-associated. Depth was defined as the fraction of total T cells that were SARS-CoV-2-associated. Each spike-specific TCR was assigned to its reactive spike region and to a CD4 or CD8 class using the MIRA data. Log10-transformed breadth and depth values were compared by one-way ANOVA with Sidak's multiple comparisons tests. In its TCRdb copy, this immuneACCESS table keeps in-frame sequences only and misses some clones. Where compared with another copy, unresolved V genes explain less than half of these, and the others have no known cause. V and J calls and clone size are copied from that table; D and trimming were computed from the DNA. Counted in this sample were approximately 120,000 clones; 93% of them appeared once. The ten largest clones add up to roughly 0.96% of the sample.

The chain joins TRBV19 to TRBJ1-1, with 8 bases matching TRBD1. Source: peripheral blood, taken on day 0 of AZD1222 vaccination. The origin of this receptor is an adult in good health. The nucleotides read TGTGCCAGTAGTACCGGACAGGGAAACACTGAAGCTTTCTTT. It codes for CASSTGQGNTEAFF. Where the CDR3 stops, the reference TRBV19 and TRBJ1-1 genes take over; the full variable domain is DGGITQSPKYLFRKEGQNVTLSCEQNLNHDAMYWYRQDPGQGLRLIYYSQIVNDFQKGDIAEGYSVSREKKESFPLTVTSAQKNPTAFYLCASSTGQGNTEAFFGQGTRLTVV.